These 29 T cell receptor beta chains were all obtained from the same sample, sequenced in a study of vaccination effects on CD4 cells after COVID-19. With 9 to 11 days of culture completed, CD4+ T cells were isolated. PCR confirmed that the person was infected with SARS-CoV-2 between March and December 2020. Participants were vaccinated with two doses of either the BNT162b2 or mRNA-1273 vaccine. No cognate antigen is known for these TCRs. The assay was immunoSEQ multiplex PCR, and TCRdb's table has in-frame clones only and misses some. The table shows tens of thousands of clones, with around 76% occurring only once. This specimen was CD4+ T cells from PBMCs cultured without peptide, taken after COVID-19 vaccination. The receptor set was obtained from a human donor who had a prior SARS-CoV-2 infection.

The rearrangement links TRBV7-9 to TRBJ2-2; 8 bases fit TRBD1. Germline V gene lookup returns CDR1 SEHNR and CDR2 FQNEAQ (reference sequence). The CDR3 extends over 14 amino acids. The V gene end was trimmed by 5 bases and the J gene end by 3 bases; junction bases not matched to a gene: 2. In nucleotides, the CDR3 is TGTGCCAGCAGCCAGACAGGGGACACCGGGGAGCTGTTTTTT. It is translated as CASSQTGDTGELFF.

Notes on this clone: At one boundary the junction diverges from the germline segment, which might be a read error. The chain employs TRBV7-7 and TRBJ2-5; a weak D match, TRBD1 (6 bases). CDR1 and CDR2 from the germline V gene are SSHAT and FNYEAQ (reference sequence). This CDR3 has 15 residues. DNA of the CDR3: TGTGCTAGCAGCGCCCAAACAGGGTTTGGAGAGACCCAGTACTTC. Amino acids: CASSAQTGFGETQYF.

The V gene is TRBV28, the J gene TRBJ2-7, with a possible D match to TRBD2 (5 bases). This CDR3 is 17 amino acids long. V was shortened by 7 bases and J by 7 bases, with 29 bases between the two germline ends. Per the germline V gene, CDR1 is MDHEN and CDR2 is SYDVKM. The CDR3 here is CASISVQRRRLIGEQYF. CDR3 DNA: TGTGCCAGCATCAGCGTCCAGCGGCGGAGGTTGATTGGTGAGCAGTACTTC.

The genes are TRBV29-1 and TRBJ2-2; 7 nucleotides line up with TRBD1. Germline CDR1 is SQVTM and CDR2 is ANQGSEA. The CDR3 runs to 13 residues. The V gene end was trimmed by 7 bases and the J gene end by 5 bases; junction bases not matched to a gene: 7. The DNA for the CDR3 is TGCAGCGCCTGGGGACAGCTTACCGGGGAGCTGTTTTTT. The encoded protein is CSAWGQLTGELFF.

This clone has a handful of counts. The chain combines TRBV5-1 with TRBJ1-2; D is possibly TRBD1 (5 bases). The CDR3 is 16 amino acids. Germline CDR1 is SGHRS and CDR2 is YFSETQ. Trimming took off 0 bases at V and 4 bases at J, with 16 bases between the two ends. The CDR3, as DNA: TGCGCCAGCAGCTTGGGGCAGGGCGGGGTCGTCTATGGCTACACCTTC. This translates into CASSLGQGGVVYGYTF.

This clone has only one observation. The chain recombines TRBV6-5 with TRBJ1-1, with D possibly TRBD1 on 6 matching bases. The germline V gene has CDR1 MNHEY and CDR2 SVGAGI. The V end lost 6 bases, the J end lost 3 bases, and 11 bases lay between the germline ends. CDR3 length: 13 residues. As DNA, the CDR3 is TGTGCCAGCAGAGGACAGTCGGACACTGAAGCTTTCTTT. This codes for CASRGQSDTEAFF.

The CDR3 here is CASKVLTFSTDTQYF. In DNA form, the CDR3 reads TGTGCCAGCAAGGTCCTGACATTTAGCACAGATACGCAGTATTTT. This chain links TRBV2 with TRBJ2-3, with D unclear. The germline V gene has CDR1 SNHLY and CDR2 FYNNEI. This CDR3 spans 15 amino acids. The ends were cut back, 7 bases at V and 0 bases at J, with 14 bases in the middle.

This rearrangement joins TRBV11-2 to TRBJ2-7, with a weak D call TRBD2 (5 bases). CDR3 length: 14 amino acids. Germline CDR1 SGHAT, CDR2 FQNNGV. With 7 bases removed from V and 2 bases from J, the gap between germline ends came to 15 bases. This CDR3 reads CASTDTGKTYEQYF. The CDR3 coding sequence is TGTGCCAGCACCGATACGGGGAAGACCTACGAGCAGTACTTC.

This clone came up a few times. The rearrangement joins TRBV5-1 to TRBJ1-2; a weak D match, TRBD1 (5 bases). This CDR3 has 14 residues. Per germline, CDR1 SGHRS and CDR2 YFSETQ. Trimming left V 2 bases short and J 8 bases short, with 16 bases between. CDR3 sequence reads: CASSLIPGKSGYTF. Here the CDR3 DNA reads TGCGCCAGCAGCTTAATCCCAGGGAAAAGCGGCTACACCTTC. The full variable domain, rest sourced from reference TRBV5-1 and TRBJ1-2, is KAGVTQTPRYLIKTRGQQVTLSCSPISGHRSVSWYQQTPGQGLQFLFEYFSETQRNKGNFPGRFSGRQFSNSRSEMNVSTLELGDSALYLCASSLIPGKSGYTFGSGTRLTVV.

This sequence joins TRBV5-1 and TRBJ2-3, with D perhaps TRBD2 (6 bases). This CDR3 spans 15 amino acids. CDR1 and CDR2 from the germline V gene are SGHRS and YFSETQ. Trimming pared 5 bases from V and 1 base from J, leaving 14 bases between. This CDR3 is CASSSTSFGTDTQYF. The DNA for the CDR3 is TGCGCCAGCAGTTCGACTAGTTTCGGCACAGATACGCAGTATTTT.

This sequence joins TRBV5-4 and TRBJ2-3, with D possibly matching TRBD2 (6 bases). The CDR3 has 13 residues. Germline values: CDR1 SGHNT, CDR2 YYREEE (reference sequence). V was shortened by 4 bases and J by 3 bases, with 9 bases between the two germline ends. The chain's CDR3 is CASSKTRTDTQYF. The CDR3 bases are TGTGCCAGCAGCAAGACTAGGACAGATACGCAGTATTTT.

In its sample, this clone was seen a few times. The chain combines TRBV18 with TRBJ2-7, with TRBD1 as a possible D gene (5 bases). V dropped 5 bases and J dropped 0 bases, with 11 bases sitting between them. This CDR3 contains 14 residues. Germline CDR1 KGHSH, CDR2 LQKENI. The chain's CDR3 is CASSTTGNSYEQYF. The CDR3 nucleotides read TGTGCCAGCTCAACCACAGGTAACTCCTACGAGCAGTACTTC. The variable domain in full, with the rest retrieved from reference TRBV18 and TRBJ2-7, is NAGVMQNPRHLVRRRGQEARLRCSPMKGHSHVYWYRQLPEEGLKFMVYLQKENIIDESGMPKERFSAEFPKEGPSILRIQQVVRGDSAAYFCASSTTGNSYEQYFGPGTRLTVT.

The CDR3 sequence is CASSVGTVNEKLFF. As DNA, the CDR3 is TGTGCCAGCAGCGTAGGGACAGTCAATGAAAAACTGTTTTTT. V and J are TRBV9 and TRBJ1-4; the D gene is possibly TRBD1 (6 bases). The V gene's germline CDR1 is SGDLS and CDR2 YYNGEE. Trimming left V 0 bases short and J 5 bases short, with 8 bases between. The CDR3 is 14 residues long.

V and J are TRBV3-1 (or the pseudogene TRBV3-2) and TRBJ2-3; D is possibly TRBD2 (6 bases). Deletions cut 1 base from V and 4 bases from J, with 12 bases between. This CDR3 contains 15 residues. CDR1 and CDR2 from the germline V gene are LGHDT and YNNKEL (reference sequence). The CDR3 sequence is CASSQGSASADTQYF. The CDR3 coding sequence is TGTGCCAGCAGCCAAGGGTCAGCTAGCGCAGATACGCAGTATTTT.

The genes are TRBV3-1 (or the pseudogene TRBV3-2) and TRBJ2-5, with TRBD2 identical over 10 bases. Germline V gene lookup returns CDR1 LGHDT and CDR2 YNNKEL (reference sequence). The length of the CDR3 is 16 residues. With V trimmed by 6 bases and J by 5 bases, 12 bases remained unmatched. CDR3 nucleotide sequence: TGTGCCAGCAGTCCAGCAGCGGGAGGGCCCCGGGAGACCCAGTACTTC. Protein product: CASSPAAGGPRETQYF.

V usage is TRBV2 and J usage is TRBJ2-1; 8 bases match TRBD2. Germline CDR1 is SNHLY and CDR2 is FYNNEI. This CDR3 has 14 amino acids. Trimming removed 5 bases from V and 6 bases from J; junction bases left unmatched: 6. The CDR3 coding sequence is TGTGCCAGCAGTAGGGGACTAGTCAGCAATGAGCAGTTCTTC. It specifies CASSRGLVSNEQFF.

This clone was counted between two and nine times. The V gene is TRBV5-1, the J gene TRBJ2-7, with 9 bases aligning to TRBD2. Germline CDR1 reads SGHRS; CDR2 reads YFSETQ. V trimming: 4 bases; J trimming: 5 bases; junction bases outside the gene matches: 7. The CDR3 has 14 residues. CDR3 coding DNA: TGCGCCAGCAGCCCAGGACTAGCGCTTCACGAGCAGTACTTC. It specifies CASSPGLALHEQYF.

CDR3 region: CASHQGYSNQPQHF. For the CDR3, the DNA is TGTGCCAGCCATCAGGGTTATAGCAATCAGCCCCAGCATTTT. V is TRBV6-5 and J is TRBJ1-5; the D gene is possibly TRBD1 (5 bases). The CDR3 sequence is 14 residues long. Germline-derived CDR1 and CDR2 are MNHEY and SVGAGI. Trimming removed 8 bases from V and 0 bases from J, with 11 bases in between.

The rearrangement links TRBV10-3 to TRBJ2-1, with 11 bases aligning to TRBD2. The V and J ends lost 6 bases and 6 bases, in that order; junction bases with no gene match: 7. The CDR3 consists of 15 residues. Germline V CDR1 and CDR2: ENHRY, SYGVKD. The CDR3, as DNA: TGTGCCATCAGAACGACTAGCGGGAATCTCAATGAGCAGTTCTTC. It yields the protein CAIRTTSGNLNEQFF.

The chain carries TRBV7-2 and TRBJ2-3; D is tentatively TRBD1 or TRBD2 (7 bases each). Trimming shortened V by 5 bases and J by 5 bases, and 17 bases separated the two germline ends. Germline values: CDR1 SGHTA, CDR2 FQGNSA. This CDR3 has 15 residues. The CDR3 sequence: CASSKARGGQDTQYF. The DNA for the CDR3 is TGTGCCAGCAGCAAAGCCAGGGGGGGCCAAGATACGCAGTATTTT.

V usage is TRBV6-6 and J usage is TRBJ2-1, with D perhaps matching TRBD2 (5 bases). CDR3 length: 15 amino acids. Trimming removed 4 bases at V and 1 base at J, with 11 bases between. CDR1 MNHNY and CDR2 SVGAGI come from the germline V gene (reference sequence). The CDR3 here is CASSFASLSYNEQFF. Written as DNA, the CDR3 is TGTGCCAGCAGTTTCGCTAGCTTATCCTACAATGAGCAGTTCTTC.

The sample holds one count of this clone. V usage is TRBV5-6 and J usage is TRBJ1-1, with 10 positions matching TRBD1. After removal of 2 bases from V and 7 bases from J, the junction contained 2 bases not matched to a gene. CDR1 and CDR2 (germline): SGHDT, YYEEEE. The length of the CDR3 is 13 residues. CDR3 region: CASSFGQGDEAFF. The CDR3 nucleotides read TGTGCCAGCAGCTTCGGACAGGGGGATGAAGCTTTCTTT.

CDR3: CASRELTSVGLGTQYF. DNA for the CDR3: TGTGCCAGCAGGGAACTGACTAGCGTGGGCCTCGGTACGCAGTATTTT. The chain links TRBV2 to TRBJ2-3; 8 bases map to TRBD2. This CDR3 region has 16 residues. J gave up 8 bases and V 6 bases, and 16 bases lay outside the gene matches. Looked up from germline, CDR1 is SNHLY and CDR2 is FYNNEI.

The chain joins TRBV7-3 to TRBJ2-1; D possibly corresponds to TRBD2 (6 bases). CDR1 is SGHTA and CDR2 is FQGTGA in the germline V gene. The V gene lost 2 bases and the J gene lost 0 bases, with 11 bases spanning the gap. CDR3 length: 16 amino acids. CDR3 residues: CASSLLGGSSYNEQFF. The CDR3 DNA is TGTGCCAGCAGCTTATTGGGGGGAAGCTCCTACAATGAGCAGTTCTTC. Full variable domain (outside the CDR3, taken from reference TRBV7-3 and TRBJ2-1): GAGVSQTPSNKVTEKGKYVELRCDPISGHTALYWYRQSLGQGPEFLIYFQGTGAADDSGLPNDRFFAVRPEGSVSTLKIQRTERGDSAVYLCASSLLGGSSYNEQFFGPGTRLTVL.

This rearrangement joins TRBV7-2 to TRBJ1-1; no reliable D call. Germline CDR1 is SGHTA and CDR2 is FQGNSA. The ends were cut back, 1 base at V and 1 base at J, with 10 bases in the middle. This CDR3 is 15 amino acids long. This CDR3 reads CASSLDAWGNTEAFF. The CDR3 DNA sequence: TGTGCCAGCAGCTTAGATGCATGGGGGAACACTGAAGCTTTCTTT.

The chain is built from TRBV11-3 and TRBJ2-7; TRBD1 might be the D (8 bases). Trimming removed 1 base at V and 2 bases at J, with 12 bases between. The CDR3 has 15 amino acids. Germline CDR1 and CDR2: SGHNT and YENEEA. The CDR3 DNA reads TGTGCCAGCAGCTTAGTACAGGGGGGGGCCTACGAGCAGTACTTC. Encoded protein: CASSLVQGGAYEQYF.

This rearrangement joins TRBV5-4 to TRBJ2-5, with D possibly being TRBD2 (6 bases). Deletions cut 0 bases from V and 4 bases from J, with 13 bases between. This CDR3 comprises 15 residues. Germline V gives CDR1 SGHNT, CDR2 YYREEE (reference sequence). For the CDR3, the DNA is TGTGCCAGCAGCTTGGCTAGCGAGGGGCGAGAGACCCAGTACTTC. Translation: CASSLASEGRETQYF.

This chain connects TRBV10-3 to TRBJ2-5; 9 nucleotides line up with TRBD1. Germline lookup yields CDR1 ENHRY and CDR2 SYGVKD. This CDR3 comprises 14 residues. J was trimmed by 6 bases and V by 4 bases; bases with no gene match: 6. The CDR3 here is CAISATGGGKTQYF. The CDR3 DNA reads TGTGCCATCAGTGCCACAGGGGGCGGGAAGACCCAGTACTTC.

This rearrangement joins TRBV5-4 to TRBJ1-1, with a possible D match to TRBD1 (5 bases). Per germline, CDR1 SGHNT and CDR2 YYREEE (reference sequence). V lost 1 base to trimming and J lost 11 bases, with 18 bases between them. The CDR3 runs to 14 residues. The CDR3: CASSLPGSVRKAFF. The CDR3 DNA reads TGTGCCAGCAGCTTGCCAGGGTCGGTCCGTAAGGCTTTCTTT.